The present TCR beta chain was sequenced within a study of beta chain features in type 1 diabetes. Germline V CDR1 and CDR2: DFQATT, SNEGSKA (reference sequence). This CDR3 spans 11 amino acids. V was trimmed by 2 bases and J by 4 bases, leaving 5 bases between them. Turning to this clone: The identical CDR3 is also encoded by other nucleotide sequences in the sample.

Sequencing targeted expressed TCRB transcripts, as all isolated RNA had been reverse transcribed. Clones were read by immunoSEQ multiplex PCR, and TCRdb kept only the in-frame ones, dropping some. The sample contains some 300,000 clones, about 8% of which appear only once. Sequencing was carried out using central memory CD4+ T cells from blood. V usage is TRBV20-1 and J usage is TRBJ2-5; D is uncertain. The sequence came from a woman aged 18-29 years in good health. CDR3 DNA: TGCAGTGCTAGACCTCTAGAGACCCAGTACTTC. Translated: CSARPLETQYF.